The rows below give T cell receptor beta chains drawn from one sample of a study of T cell repertoires in ileal Crohn's disease. TCRdb's table, derived via immunoSEQ multiplex PCR, lists solely in-frame clones and lacks some. In the table there are a few thousand clones, under 85% of which are singletons. Sequenced material: ileal tissue. These TCRs come from an adult with Crohn's disease. Both conserved end residues are part of each CDR3. Each record gives: J gene, V gene, D gene, clone size, CDR3 protein, CDR3 DNA. D genes are given only for firm matches. For some rows the clone size is stated as once, few or many, or as a class when expanded; others skip it.

j_call: TRBJ2-3
v_call: TRBV27
d_call: .
clone_size: .
cdr3_aa: CASSYTYTDTQYF
cdr3_nt: TGTGCCAGCAGTTATACCTACACAGATACGCAGTATTTT

j_call: TRBJ2-2
v_call: TRBV10-3
d_call: TRBD2
clone_size: .
cdr3_aa: CAISASRPGSRAGTGELFF
cdr3_nt: TGTGCCATCAGTGCTTCTCGGCCAGGGAGTCGAGCGGGAACCGGGGAGCTGTTTTTT

j_call: TRBJ1-3
v_call: TRBV19
d_call: TRBD1
clone_size: .
cdr3_aa: CASSIRDSRNTIYF
cdr3_nt: TGTGCCAGTAGTATCCGGGACAGCCGAAACACCATATATTTT

j_call: TRBJ1-5
v_call: TRBV6-6
d_call: TRBD1
clone_size: .
cdr3_aa: CASSKGAYNQPQHF
cdr3_nt: TGTGCCAGCAGTAAGGGGGCGTACAATCAGCCCCAGCATTTT

j_call: TRBJ2-2
v_call: TRBV9
d_call: TRBD2
clone_size: .
cdr3_aa: CASSVAGGSDRNTGELFF
cdr3_nt: TGTGCCAGCAGCGTAGCGGGGGGATCGGACCGTAACACCGGGGAGCTGTTTTTT

j_call: TRBJ1-6
v_call: TRBV28
d_call: TRBD1
clone_size: .
cdr3_aa: CASSPRDRENSPLHF
cdr3_nt: TGTGCCAGCAGTCCACGGGACAGGGAAAATTCACCCCTCCACTTT

j_call: TRBJ1-2
v_call: TRBV28
d_call: TRBD1
clone_size: .
cdr3_aa: CASSPTTGGFYGYTF
cdr3_nt: TGTGCCAGCAGTCCCACGACAGGGGGCTTCTATGGCTACACCTTC

j_call: TRBJ1-6
v_call: TRBV28
d_call: .
clone_size: .
cdr3_aa: CASSLIQGVFGSPLHF
cdr3_nt: TGTGCCAGCAGTTTAATCCAGGGTGTGTTTGGGTCACCCCTCCACTTT

j_call: TRBJ2-2
v_call: TRBV11-3
d_call: TRBD2
clone_size: .
cdr3_aa: CASSLGLAGAHGELFF
cdr3_nt: TGTGCCAGCAGCTTAGGATTGGCGGGAGCCCACGGGGAGCTGTTTTTT

j_call: TRBJ1-5
v_call: TRBV30
d_call: .
clone_size: once
cdr3_aa: CAWSVPGSNQPQHF
cdr3_nt: TGTGCCTGGAGTGTACCAGGTAGCAATCAGCCCCAGCATTTT

j_call: TRBJ2-3
v_call: TRBV11-2
d_call: TRBD1
clone_size: .
cdr3_aa: CASSRGQGHTDTQYF
cdr3_nt: TGTGCCAGCAGCCGCGGACAGGGACACACAGATACGCAGTATTTT

j_call: TRBJ1-1
v_call: TRBV5-5
d_call: .
clone_size: .
cdr3_aa: CASSLQGYSGEAFF
cdr3_nt: TGTGCCAGCAGCTTGCAGGGCTATAGCGGTGAAGCTTTCTTT

j_call: TRBJ2-5
v_call: TRBV6-5
d_call: .
clone_size: .
cdr3_aa: CASSYSFRGLETQYF
cdr3_nt: TGTGCCAGCAGTTACTCCTTCAGGGGTTTAGAGACCCAGTACTTC

j_call: TRBJ2-7
v_call: TRBV2
d_call: .
clone_size: .
cdr3_aa: CASSDRAGLYEQYF
cdr3_nt: TGTGCCAGCAGTGATCGGGCGGGGTTATACGAGCAGTACTTC

j_call: TRBJ2-7
v_call: TRBV11-2
d_call: .
clone_size: .
cdr3_aa: CASSRGRGAYEQYF
cdr3_nt: TGTGCCAGCAGCCGGGGACGCGGGGCCTACGAGCAGTACTTC

j_call: TRBJ2-3
v_call: TRBV11-2
d_call: .
clone_size: .
cdr3_aa: CASSLAPVSQAQGDTQYF
cdr3_nt: TGTGCCAGCAGCTTAGCCCCGGTCAGTCAGGCCCAGGGAGATACGCAGTATTTT

j_call: TRBJ1-1
v_call: TRBV19
d_call: TRBD1
clone_size: .
cdr3_aa: CAGSSWDRGLNTEAFF
cdr3_nt: TGTGCCGGTAGTTCGTGGGACAGGGGGCTGAACACTGAAGCTTTCTTT

j_call: TRBJ1-6
v_call: TRBV7-2
d_call: TRBD1
clone_size: .
cdr3_aa: CASSFVQGADSPLHF
cdr3_nt: TGTGCCAGCAGCTTCGTACAGGGGGCGGACTCACCCCTCCACTTT

j_call: TRBJ1-4
v_call: TRBV4-1
d_call: .
clone_size: few
cdr3_aa: CASSLYGGNEKLFF
cdr3_nt: TGCGCCAGCAGCCTTTACGGGGGGAATGAAAAACTGTTTTTT

j_call: TRBJ2-1
v_call: TRBV9
d_call: .
clone_size: .
cdr3_aa: CASSAREKSYNEQFF
cdr3_nt: TGTGCCAGCAGCGCAAGGGAGAAATCCTACAATGAGCAGTTCTTC

j_call: TRBJ2-7
v_call: TRBV27
d_call: TRBD1
clone_size: .
cdr3_aa: CASRQDRGRFYEQYF
cdr3_nt: TGTGCCAGCAGACAGGACAGGGGGAGATTCTACGAGCAGTACTTC

j_call: TRBJ2-5
v_call: TRBV18
d_call: TRBD1
clone_size: .
cdr3_aa: CASSLAGGETQYF
cdr3_nt: TGTGCCAGCTCGCTGGCAGGGGGAGAGACCCAGTACTTC

j_call: TRBJ2-1
v_call: TRBV5-4
d_call: TRBD2
clone_size: .
cdr3_aa: CASNRVGLAGATNEQFF
cdr3_nt: TGTGCCAGCAACAGGGTGGGACTAGCGGGAGCCACAAATGAGCAGTTCTTC

j_call: TRBJ2-7
v_call: TRBV28
d_call: TRBD1
clone_size: .
cdr3_aa: CASSNSPGQYPPEQYF
cdr3_nt: TGTGCCAGCAGTAACTCACCGGGACAGTACCCCCCTGAGCAGTACTTC

j_call: TRBJ1-1
v_call: TRBV7-2
d_call: .
clone_size: .
cdr3_aa: CASSSWAVNTEAFF
cdr3_nt: TGTGCCAGCAGCTCCTGGGCCGTCAACACTGAAGCTTTCTTT

j_call: TRBJ2-3
v_call: TRBV7-2
d_call: TRBD1
clone_size: .
cdr3_aa: CASSLGTGTDTQYF
cdr3_nt: TGTGCCAGCAGCTTGGGGACAGGCACAGATACGCAGTATTTT

j_call: TRBJ2-2
v_call: TRBV19
d_call: TRBD2
clone_size: .
cdr3_aa: CASTDRLAGANTGELFF
cdr3_nt: TGTGCCAGTACCGATCGGTTAGCGGGTGCGAACACCGGGGAGCTGTTTTTT

j_call: TRBJ2-4
v_call: TRBV4-1
d_call: TRBD2
clone_size: .
cdr3_aa: CASSQDIGRGGAKNIQYF
cdr3_nt: TGCGCCAGCAGCCAAGATATCGGCCGGGGGGGTGCCAAAAACATTCAGTACTTC

j_call: TRBJ2-7
v_call: TRBV4-3
d_call: TRBD1
clone_size: .
cdr3_aa: CASSPHRGEIYEQYF
cdr3_nt: TGCGCCAGCAGCCCCCACAGGGGGGAAATCTACGAGCAGTACTTC

j_call: TRBJ2-1
v_call: TRBV7-3
d_call: TRBD2
clone_size: .
cdr3_aa: CASSMRTSGKQIGSYNEQFF
cdr3_nt: TGTGCCAGCAGCATGCGGACTAGCGGGAAACAAATAGGTTCCTACAATGAGCAGTTCTTC

j_call: TRBJ2-7
v_call: TRBV7-2
d_call: TRBD2
clone_size: once
cdr3_aa: CASSSGTSGTLEQYF
cdr3_nt: TGTGCCAGCAGCTCAGGGACTAGCGGGACCCTCGAGCAGTACTTC

j_call: TRBJ2-2
v_call: TRBV5-6
d_call: .
clone_size: .
cdr3_aa: CASSRGGQDTGELFF
cdr3_nt: TGTGCCAGCAGTAGGGGGGGACAGGACACCGGGGAGCTGTTTTTT

j_call: TRBJ2-1
v_call: TRBV29-1
d_call: TRBD1
clone_size: .
cdr3_aa: CSVDGTGVENEQFF
cdr3_nt: TGCAGCGTGGACGGGACAGGGGTTGAAAATGAGCAGTTCTTC

j_call: TRBJ1-1
v_call: TRBV18
d_call: .
clone_size: few
cdr3_aa: CASSPQFTGTEAFF
cdr3_nt: TGTGCCAGCTCACCACAATTCACAGGGACGGAAGCTTTCTTT

j_call: TRBJ1-1
v_call: TRBV19
d_call: .
clone_size: once
cdr3_aa: CASKVIGQGMNTEAFF
cdr3_nt: TGTGCCAGTAAGGTTATCGGGCAGGGTATGAACACTGAAGCTTTCTTT

j_call: TRBJ2-1
v_call: TRBV4-3
d_call: .
clone_size: .
cdr3_aa: CASSQDPRGEQFF
cdr3_nt: TGCGCCAGCAGCCAAGATCCGCGGGGTGAGCAGTTCTTC

j_call: TRBJ1-1
v_call: TRBV28
d_call: TRBD1
clone_size: few
cdr3_aa: CASSSVLTGAGGTEAFF
cdr3_nt: TGTGCCAGCAGTTCGGTACTTACAGGGGCCGGGGGCACTGAAGCTTTCTTT

j_call: TRBJ2-7
v_call: TRBV28
d_call: TRBD1
clone_size: .
cdr3_aa: CASSFQQGSSEQYF
cdr3_nt: TGTGCCAGCAGTTTCCAACAGGGGTCTAGCGAGCAGTACTTC

j_call: TRBJ1-6
v_call: TRBV6-5
d_call: .
clone_size: .
cdr3_aa: CASSDRQANSPLHF
cdr3_nt: TGTGCCAGCAGTGACCGACAGGCTAATTCACCCCTCCACTTT

j_call: TRBJ1-1
v_call: TRBV30
d_call: TRBD1
clone_size: .
cdr3_aa: CAWSKQGDTEAFF
cdr3_nt: TGTGCCTGGAGTAAACAGGGGGACACTGAAGCTTTCTTT

j_call: TRBJ2-7
v_call: TRBV28
d_call: TRBD2
clone_size: .
cdr3_aa: CASKPSGTYSEQYF
cdr3_nt: TGTGCCAGCAAACCTAGCGGGACCTATAGCGAGCAGTACTTC

j_call: TRBJ2-7
v_call: TRBV11-2
d_call: TRBD1
clone_size: .
cdr3_aa: CASSPIQGADYEQYF
cdr3_nt: TGTGCCAGCAGCCCAATACAGGGGGCGGACTACGAGCAGTACTTC

j_call: TRBJ2-1
v_call: TRBV28
d_call: TRBD1
clone_size: once
cdr3_aa: CASSRRQGAFSDEQFF
cdr3_nt: TGTGCCAGCAGTCGGAGACAGGGGGCATTTAGCGATGAGCAGTTCTTC

j_call: TRBJ2-5
v_call: TRBV11-2
d_call: .
clone_size: .
cdr3_aa: CASSLLSPELKYF
cdr3_nt: TGTGCCAGCAGCTTATTGTCCCCCGAGTTGAAGTACTTC

j_call: TRBJ2-1
v_call: TRBV5-1
d_call: TRBD1
clone_size: .
cdr3_aa: CASSGTLTGDSYNEQFF
cdr3_nt: TGCGCCAGCAGCGGGACCTTGACAGGGGACTCCTACAATGAGCAGTTCTTC

j_call: TRBJ2-7
v_call: TRBV2
d_call: TRBD2
clone_size: .
cdr3_aa: CASSDELAGGYEQYF
cdr3_nt: TGTGCCAGCAGTGACGAGCTAGCGGGGGGATACGAGCAGTACTTC

j_call: TRBJ1-2
v_call: TRBV5-1
d_call: TRBD1
clone_size: .
cdr3_aa: CASSLGQYYGYTF
cdr3_nt: TGCGCCAGCAGCCTGGGACAGTACTATGGCTACACCTTC

j_call: TRBJ1-2
v_call: TRBV5-6
d_call: TRBD1
clone_size: .
cdr3_aa: CASSFGTGDGGYTF
cdr3_nt: TGTGCCAGCAGCTTCGGGACAGGGGACGGGGGCTACACCTTC

j_call: TRBJ1-5
v_call: TRBV19
d_call: .
clone_size: few
cdr3_aa: CASSISGSTAQHF
cdr3_nt: TGTGCCAGTAGTATTTCCGGGTCAACGGCCCAGCATTTT

j_call: TRBJ2-6
v_call: TRBV19
d_call: .
clone_size: once
cdr3_aa: CASSISQGFGANVLTF
cdr3_nt: TGTGCCAGTAGTATATCCCAGGGGTTTGGGGCCAACGTCCTGACTTTC

j_call: TRBJ1-1
v_call: TRBV7-9
d_call: TRBD1
clone_size: .
cdr3_aa: CASTLTGGTEAFF
cdr3_nt: TGTGCCAGCACCCTTACAGGGGGAACTGAAGCTTTCTTT

j_call: TRBJ2-2
v_call: TRBV2
d_call: .
clone_size: .
cdr3_aa: CASRIPSNTGELFF
cdr3_nt: TGTGCCTCCAGGATACCCTCCAACACCGGGGAGCTGTTTTTT

j_call: TRBJ2-3
v_call: TRBV11-2
d_call: .
clone_size: .
cdr3_aa: CASSRGHTDTQYF
cdr3_nt: TGTGCCAGCAGCCGGGGACACACAGATACGCAGTATTTT

j_call: TRBJ2-3
v_call: TRBV6-6
d_call: .
clone_size: large
cdr3_aa: CASSTGLYTDTQYF
cdr3_nt: TGTGCCAGCAGTACCGGACTATACACAGATACGCAGTATTTT

j_call: TRBJ2-2
v_call: TRBV19
d_call: TRBD1
clone_size: few
cdr3_aa: CASYSYKDRGVTGELFF
cdr3_nt: TGTGCCAGCTACTCTTATAAGGACAGGGGAGTGACCGGGGAGCTGTTTTTT

j_call: TRBJ2-3
v_call: TRBV6-1
d_call: TRBD2
clone_size: .
cdr3_aa: CASGMTSGGTDTQYF
cdr3_nt: TGTGCCAGCGGGATGACTAGCGGGGGGACAGATACGCAGTATTTT

j_call: TRBJ2-5
v_call: TRBV29-1
d_call: TRBD1
clone_size: few
cdr3_aa: CSAGQGGETQYF
cdr3_nt: TGCAGCGCCGGACAGGGGGGAGAGACCCAGTACTTC